The present T cell receptor beta chain was sequenced within a study of TIL therapy for anti-PD-1-resistant metastatic lung cancer (dated by TCRdb to the early 2020s). In the study overall: Enrolled patients had a median age of around 56 years (range about 35-80) and a median tumor PD-L1 proportion score of 4.5% to 6.5%. Most of the cohort had lung adenocarcinoma, several tumors were EGFR-mutant and two were ALK-rearranged, and half of the patients were current or former smokers. A median non-synonymous tumor mutation burden of under 1.9 mutations per megabase was determined across the cohort by whole-exome sequencing. T cell receptor beta sequencing of tumor and peripheral blood served to follow clonotypes across the tumor, the expanded TIL product, and serial blood samples.

The time point label here, explained by the study, means: pre-treatment sample, taken before nivolumab and TIL therapy. Baseline tumor samples were excised metastases, mostly pleural nodules or supraclavicular lymph nodes, from the same resection used to grow TIL. Before any PD-1/PD-L1 blockade was given, tumors were harvested, nivolumab was then administered, and patients who progressed went on to receive lymphodepletion, an infusion of expanded TIL, and IL-2. Between late 2017 and early 2020, a dual-center phase I trial enrolled adults who had stage 4 NSCLC. The samples were drawn from an open-label, single-arm phase I trial testing tumor-infiltrating lymphocyte therapy combined with nivolumab in advanced non-small cell lung cancer. Portions of each resected tumor were snap-frozen in liquid nitrogen and were stored at -80 degrees C. Tumor regions of interest were chosen on H&E sections by laser-capture macrodissection, pulverized into around 16 mg aliquots, and extracted with Qiagen Allprep kits.

What the work shows at the level of the full study, not this receptor alone: The study protocol defined all tumor marker inferences as exploratory. Clonal turnover during TIL culture was high, and many clones enriched in the product were not detected in the baseline tumor, suggesting clonal contraction rather than faithful expansion. Generalizability was limited because the cohort was highly selected, with more treatment-naive, never-smoker and oncogene-addicted patients included than is typical. Compared with baseline intratumoral T cells, expanded TIL cultures were more clonal and less diverse (median clonality roughly 6% vs 31%, p < 0.0001).

Using bias-controlled multiplex PCR with the immunoSEQ v3 hsTCRB kit, the TCR beta CDR3 regions were amplified from genomic DNA. TCR libraries were sequenced on an Illumina NextSeq 500 to some 2 million read pairs for survey level or 5-6 million for deep level. The original pipeline was this. Clonality was reported by immunoSEQ Analyzer software, which also assigned V, D and J genes and filtered out non-productive sequences. Repertoires were compared using productive Simpson clonality and Morisita overlap index of productive TRB rearrangements between infused TIL and blood. This immuneACCESS table, as held by TCRdb, lists in-frame sequences with V and J called but not all clones. Of the missing ones, under half trace to an unresolved V gene in checked studies; the others have no known cause. D and trimming were read from the DNA, whereas the V and J calls and clone size are those reported in that table. For this sample the table gives more than 9,000 clones, of which roughly 60% were detected only once. The ten biggest clones cover 7.4% of the sample.

Relative to germline, V is missing 8 bases and J is missing 0 bases, with 4 bases of the junction outside any gene match. The CDR3 covers 14 residues, taking in both the cysteine and the phenylalanine. Only the CDR3 part of the read is kept: 42 bases, read in frame from the first base. CDR1 and CDR2 are drawn from the germline V gene: MNHEY, SVGAGI. Comment on this clone: What this receptor recognizes is not known. Base qualities were left out, and no much larger clone turns up one base away.

The chain employs TRBV6-5 and TRBJ1-5; the central 7 bases match TRBD1. The sequencing here drew on tumor tissue, taken at baseline. The sequence derives from a person aged 25 to 79 with non-small cell lung cancer. The CDR3 is CASYRGYSNQPQHF. The nucleotide sequence reads TGTGCCAGCTACAGGGGTTATAGCAATCAGCCCCAGCATTTT.